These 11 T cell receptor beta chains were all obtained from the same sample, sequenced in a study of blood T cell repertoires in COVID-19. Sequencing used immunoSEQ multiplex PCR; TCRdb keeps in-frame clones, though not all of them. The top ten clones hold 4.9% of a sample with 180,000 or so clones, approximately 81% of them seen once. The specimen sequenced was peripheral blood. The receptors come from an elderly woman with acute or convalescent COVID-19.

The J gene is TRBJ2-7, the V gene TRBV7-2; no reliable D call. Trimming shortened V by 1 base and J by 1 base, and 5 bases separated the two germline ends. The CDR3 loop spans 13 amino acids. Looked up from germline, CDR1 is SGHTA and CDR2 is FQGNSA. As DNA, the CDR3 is TGTGCCAGCAGCTTAGTTCGTTCCTACGAGCAGTACTTC. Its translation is CASSLVRSYEQYF.

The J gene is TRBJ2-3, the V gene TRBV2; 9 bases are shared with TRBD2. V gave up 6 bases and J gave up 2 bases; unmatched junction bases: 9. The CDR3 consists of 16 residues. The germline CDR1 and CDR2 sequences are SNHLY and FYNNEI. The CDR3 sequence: CASRGGRLAATDTQYF. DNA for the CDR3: TGTGCCAGCAGAGGGGGACGACTAGCGGCCACAGATACGCAGTATTTT.

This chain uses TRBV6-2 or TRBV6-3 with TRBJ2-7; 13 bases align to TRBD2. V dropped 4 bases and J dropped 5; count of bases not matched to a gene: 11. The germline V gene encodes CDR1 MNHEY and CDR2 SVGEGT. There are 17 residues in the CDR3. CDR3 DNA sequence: TGTGCCAGCAGTTCCACTAGCGGGAGGGCCAGGCGGGACGAGCAGTACTTC. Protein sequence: CASSSTSGRARRDEQYF.

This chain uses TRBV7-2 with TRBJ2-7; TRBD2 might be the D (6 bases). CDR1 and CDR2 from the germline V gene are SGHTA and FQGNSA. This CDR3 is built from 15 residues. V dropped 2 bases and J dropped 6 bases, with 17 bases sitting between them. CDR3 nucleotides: TGTGCCAGCAGCTTACTACCTTCGGAGGGTCGCGAGCAGTACTTC. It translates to CASSLLPSEGREQYF.

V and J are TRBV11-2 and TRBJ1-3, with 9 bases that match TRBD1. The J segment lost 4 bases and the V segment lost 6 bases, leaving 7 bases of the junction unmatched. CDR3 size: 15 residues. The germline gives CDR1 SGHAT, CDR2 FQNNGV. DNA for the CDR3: TGTGCCAGCAGAGAGGGACAGGGACTCGGAAACACCATATATTTT. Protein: CASREGQGLGNTIYF.

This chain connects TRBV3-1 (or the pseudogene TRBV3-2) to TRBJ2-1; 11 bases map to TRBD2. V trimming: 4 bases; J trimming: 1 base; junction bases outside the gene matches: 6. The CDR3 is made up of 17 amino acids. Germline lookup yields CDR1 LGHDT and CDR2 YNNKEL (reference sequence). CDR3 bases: TGTGCCAGCAGCCCCGTGATAGCGGGAGGGTCCTACAATGAGCAGTTCTTC. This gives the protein CASSPVIAGGSYNEQFF.

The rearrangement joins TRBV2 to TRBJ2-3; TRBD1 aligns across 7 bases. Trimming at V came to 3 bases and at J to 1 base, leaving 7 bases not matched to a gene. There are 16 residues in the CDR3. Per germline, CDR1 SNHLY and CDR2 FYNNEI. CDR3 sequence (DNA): TGTGCCAGCAGTGACATAACAGGGGTTGGCACAGATACGCAGTATTTT. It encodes CASSDITGVGTDTQYF.

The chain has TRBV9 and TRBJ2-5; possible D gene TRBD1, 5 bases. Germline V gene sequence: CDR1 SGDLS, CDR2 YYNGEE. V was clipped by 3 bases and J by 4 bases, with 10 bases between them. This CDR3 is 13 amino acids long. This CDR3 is CASSAGLLETQYF. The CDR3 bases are TGTGCCAGCAGCGCAGGGTTGTTAGAGACCCAGTACTTC.

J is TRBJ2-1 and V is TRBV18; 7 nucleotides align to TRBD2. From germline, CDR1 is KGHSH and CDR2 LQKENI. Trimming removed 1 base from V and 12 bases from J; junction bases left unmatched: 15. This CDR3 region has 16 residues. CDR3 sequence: CASSPLGLAEGRGQFF. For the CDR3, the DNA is TGTGCCAGCTCACCACTTGGGCTAGCGGAGGGGAGAGGGCAGTTCTTC. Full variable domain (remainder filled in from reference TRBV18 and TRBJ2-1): NAGVMQNPRHLVRRRGQEARLRCSPMKGHSHVYWYRQLPEEGLKFMVYLQKENIIDESGMPKERFSAEFPKEGPSILRIQQVVRGDSAAYFCASSPLGLAEGRGQFFGPGTRLTVL.

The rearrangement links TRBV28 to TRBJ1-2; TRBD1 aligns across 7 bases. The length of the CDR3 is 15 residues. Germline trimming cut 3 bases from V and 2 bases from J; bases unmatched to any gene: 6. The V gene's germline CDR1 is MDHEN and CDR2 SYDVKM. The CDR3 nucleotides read TGTGCCAGCAGTTTTCACAGGGGTGTCAACTATGGCTACACCTTC. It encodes CASSFHRGVNYGYTF.

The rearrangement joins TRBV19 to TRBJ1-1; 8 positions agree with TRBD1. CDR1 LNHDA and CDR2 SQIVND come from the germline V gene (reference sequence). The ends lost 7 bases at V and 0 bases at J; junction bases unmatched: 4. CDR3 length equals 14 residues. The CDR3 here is CASKRQGLNTEAFF. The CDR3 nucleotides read TGTGCCAGTAAGAGACAGGGGTTGAACACTGAAGCTTTCTTT.